Included here is one T cell receptor beta chain sequence, with context. The sample is drawn from a study of blood T cell repertoires in COVID-19. Background on the study: COVID-19 samples, acute and convalescent, were from the United States, Italy and Spain. Nucleic acid was either cDNA or gDNA, and it came from T cells, B-cell-depleted T cells, or PBMCs.

Germline CDR1 and CDR2: MDHEN and SYDVKM. The CDR3 is 13 amino acids. The V gene end was trimmed by 6 bases and the J gene end by 6 bases; junction bases not matched to a gene: 6. Authors' processing steps: Nucleated cell counts were estimated from reference gene primer amplification. The protocol was immunoSEQ multiplex PCR, while the TCRdb copy is restricted to in-frame clones and leaves out a portion. The DNA was the basis for D and trimming; V, J and clone size are from that table. The table has 100,000 to 150,000 clones, about 85% seen once. The rearrangement links TRBV28 to TRBJ1-2; 8 bases agree with TRBD1. The sequenced sample consisted of peripheral blood. The clonotype comes from a man aged 65 to 79 with acute or convalescent COVID-19. The CDR3 nucleotides are TGTGCCAGCAGACAGGACAGGGCCCATGGCTACACCTTC. It encodes CASRQDRAHGYTF.